This T cell receptor (beta chain) comes out of a study of T cells in Graves' hyperthyroidism and ophthalmopathy. Researchers took RNA transcripts and amplified the TCR beta CDR3 regions from them. RT-PCR in the first round (using the HTBI primer set) targeted the TCR CDR3. TCRdb re-derived calls from the multiplex PCR reads in MiXCR, one entry per CDR3 protein. This table holds fewer than 200,000 distinct CDR3 sequences, 9.4% found once. This clonotype was seen repeatedly, ten times or more. The CDR3 has 13 residues. V shed 2 bases and J shed 4 bases, with 6 bases lying between them. The material sequenced was blood. The chain combines TRBV12-3 or TRBV12-4 with TRBJ1-5; tentative D call: TRBD1 (5 bases). This receptor was obtained from a young woman with Graves' hyperthyroidism that later progressed to Graves' ophthalmopathy. CDR3 sequence: CASSLRGNQPQHF. CDR3 nucleotide sequence: TGTGCCAGCAGTTTAAGGGGTAATCAGCCCCAGCATTTT.